This TCR beta chain derives from a study of control samples from healthy donors and cancer patients. The protocol was immunoSEQ multiplex PCR, while the TCRdb copy is restricted to in-frame clones and leaves out a portion. This sample yields more than 100,000 clones, of which under 90% are seen a single time; around 7.6% belongs to the top ten. CDR1 is SGHTA, CDR2 FQGNSA, per germline. V gave up 1 base and J gave up 11 bases, with 18 bases separating them. The CDR3 is 14 amino acids. The source of this sequence is a man aged 45-65 years with head and neck cancer. This chain connects TRBV7-2 to TRBJ2-7; D unclear. The specimen was PBMCs. The CDR3 loop is CASSLEAGFTVEYF. The CDR3, as DNA: TGTGCCAGCAGCTTAGAGGCCGGATTTACAGTGGAGTACTTC.